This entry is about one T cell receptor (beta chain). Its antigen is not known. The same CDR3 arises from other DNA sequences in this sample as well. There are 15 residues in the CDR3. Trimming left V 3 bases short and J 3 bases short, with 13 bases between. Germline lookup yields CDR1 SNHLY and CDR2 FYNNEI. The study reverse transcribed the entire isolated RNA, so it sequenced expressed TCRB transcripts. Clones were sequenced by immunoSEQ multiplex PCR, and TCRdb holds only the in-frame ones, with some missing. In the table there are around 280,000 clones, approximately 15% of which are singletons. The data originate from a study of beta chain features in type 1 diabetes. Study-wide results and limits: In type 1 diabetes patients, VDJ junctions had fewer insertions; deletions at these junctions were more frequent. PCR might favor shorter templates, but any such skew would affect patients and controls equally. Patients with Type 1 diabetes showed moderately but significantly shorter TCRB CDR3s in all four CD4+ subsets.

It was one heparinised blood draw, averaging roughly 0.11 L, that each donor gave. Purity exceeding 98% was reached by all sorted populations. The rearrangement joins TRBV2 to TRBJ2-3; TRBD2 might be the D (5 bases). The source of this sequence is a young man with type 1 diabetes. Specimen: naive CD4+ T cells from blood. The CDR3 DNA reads TGTGCCAGCAGTGAGAGGCTAGCTTTTACAGATACGCAGTATTTT. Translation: CASSERLAFTDTQYF.